Listed here is a single T cell receptor (beta chain). Its target is unknown. A read error may produce the germline difference seen at one junction end. CDR1 and CDR2 from the germline V gene are SGHVS and FQNEAQ. The CDR3 is 14 amino acids. The entry originates in a study of T-cell memory formation after mild COVID-19. Overall study context: TCR clusters were mostly donor specific.

Findings of the study overall: Contracting clones from day 15 to 85 showed balanced CD4/CD8; later expanders favored CD4+. Some responding clones appeared in pre-infection memory, suggesting cross-reactive memory joined.

Sample barcodes and UMIs were carried by the TCR alpha and TCR beta cDNA libraries that 5'RACE generated with constant-segment primers. Using its own MiXCR run on the 5' RACE reads, TCRdb lists one record per CDR3 protein. The sample lists about 140,000 distinct CDR3 sequences; less than 25% were seen once. V usage is TRBV7-8 and J usage is TRBJ2-7, with 12 bases that match TRBD2. Sequencing was performed on PBMCs or a T cell subset sorted from them (not recorded which). This TCR was sampled from an adult woman who had mild COVID-19 (a few samples of this study predate the infection). Cell type and time point are not known. CDR3 in DNA: TGTGCCAGCAGCGCCCTGGGTACTAGCGGGGGGCTTGACTTC. It translates to CASSALGTSGGLDF. The variable domain in full, with the rest retrieved from reference TRBV7-8 and TRBJ2-7, is GAGVSQSPRYKVAKRGQDVALRCDPISGHVSLFWYQQALGQGPEFLTYFQNEAQLDKSGLPSDRFFAERPEGSVSTLKIQRTQQEDSAVYLCASSALGTSGGLDFGPGTRLTVT.